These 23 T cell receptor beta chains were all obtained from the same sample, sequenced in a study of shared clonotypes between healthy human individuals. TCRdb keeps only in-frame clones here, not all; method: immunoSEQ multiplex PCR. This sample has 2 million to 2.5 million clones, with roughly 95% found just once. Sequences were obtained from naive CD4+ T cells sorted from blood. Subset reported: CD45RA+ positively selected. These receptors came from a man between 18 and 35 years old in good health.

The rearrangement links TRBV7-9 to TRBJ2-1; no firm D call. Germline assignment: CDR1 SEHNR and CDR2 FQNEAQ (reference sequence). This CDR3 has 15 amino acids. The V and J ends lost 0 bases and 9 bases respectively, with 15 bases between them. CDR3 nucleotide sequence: TGTGCCAGCAGCTTAGCTAGGACCTCTTTCAGTGAGCAGTTCTTC. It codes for CASSLARTSFSEQFF.

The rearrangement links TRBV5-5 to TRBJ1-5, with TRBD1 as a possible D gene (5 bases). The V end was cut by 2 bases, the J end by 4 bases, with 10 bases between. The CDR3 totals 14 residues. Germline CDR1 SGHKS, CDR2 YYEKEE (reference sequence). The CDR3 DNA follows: TGTGCCAGCAGCTTTGGCAGGGCAAATCAGCCCCAGCATTTT. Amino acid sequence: CASSFGRANQPQHF.

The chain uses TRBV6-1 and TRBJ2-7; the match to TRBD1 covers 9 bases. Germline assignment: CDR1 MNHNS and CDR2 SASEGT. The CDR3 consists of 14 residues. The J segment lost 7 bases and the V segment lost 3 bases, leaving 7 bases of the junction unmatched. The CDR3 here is CASSDRDRAREQYF. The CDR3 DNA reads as TGTGCCAGCAGTGACCGGGACAGGGCTCGGGAGCAGTACTTC.

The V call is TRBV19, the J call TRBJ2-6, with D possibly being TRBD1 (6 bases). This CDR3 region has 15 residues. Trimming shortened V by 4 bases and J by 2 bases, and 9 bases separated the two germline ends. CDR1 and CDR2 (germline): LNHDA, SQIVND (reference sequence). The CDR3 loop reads CASSTGVTGANVLTF. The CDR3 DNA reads TGTGCCAGTAGTACAGGGGTTACTGGGGCCAACGTCCTGACTTTC.

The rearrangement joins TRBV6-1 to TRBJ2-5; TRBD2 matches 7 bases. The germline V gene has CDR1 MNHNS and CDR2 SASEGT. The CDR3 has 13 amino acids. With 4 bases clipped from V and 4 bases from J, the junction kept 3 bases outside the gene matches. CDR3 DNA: TGTGCCAGCAGTGGCGGGGGTAGAGAGACCCAGTACTTC. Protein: CASSGGGRETQYF.

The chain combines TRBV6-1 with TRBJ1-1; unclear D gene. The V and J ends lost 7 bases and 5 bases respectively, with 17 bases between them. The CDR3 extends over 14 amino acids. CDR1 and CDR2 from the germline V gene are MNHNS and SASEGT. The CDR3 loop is CASTGPGRYTEAFF. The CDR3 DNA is TGTGCCAGCACGGGCCCCGGGCGTTATACTGAAGCTTTCTTT.

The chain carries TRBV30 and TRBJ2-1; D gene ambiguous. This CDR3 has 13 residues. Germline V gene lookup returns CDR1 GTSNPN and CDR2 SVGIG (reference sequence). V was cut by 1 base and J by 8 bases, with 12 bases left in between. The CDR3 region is CAWSAFYLHEQFF. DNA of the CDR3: TGTGCCTGGAGTGCCTTTTACCTCCATGAGCAGTTCTTC.

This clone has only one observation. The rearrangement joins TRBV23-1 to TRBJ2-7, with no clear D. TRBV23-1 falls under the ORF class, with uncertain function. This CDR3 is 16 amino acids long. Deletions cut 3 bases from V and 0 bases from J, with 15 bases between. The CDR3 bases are TGCGCCAGCAGTCATCGGACGGCTCCGAACTCCTACGAGCAGTACTTC. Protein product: CASSHRTAPNSYEQYF.

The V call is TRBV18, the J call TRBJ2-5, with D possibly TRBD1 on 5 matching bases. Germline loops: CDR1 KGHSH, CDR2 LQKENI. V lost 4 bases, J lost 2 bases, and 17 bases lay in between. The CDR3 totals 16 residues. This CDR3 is CASSQGFKGFQETQYF. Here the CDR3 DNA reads TGTGCCAGCTCACAGGGATTTAAGGGGTTTCAAGAGACCCAGTACTTC.

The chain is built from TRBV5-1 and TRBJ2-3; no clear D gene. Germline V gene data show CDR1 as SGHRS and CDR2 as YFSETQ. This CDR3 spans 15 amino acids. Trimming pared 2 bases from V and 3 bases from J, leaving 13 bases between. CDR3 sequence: CASSLGDLVTDTQYF. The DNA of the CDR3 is TGCGCCAGCAGCTTAGGAGACTTGGTGACAGATACGCAGTATTTT.

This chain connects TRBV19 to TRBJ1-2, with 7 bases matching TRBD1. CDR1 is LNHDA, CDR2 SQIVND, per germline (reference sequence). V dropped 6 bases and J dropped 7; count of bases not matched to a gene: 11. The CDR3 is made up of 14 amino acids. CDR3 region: CASRPTGLFSGYTF. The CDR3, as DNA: TGTGCCAGTAGACCGACAGGGCTTTTCTCTGGCTACACCTTC. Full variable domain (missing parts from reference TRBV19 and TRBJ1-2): DGGITQSPKYLFRKEGQNVTLSCEQNLNHDAMYWYRQDPGQGLRLIYYSQIVNDFQKGDIAEGYSVSREKKESFPLTVTSAQKNPTAFYLCASRPTGLFSGYTFGSGTRLTVV.

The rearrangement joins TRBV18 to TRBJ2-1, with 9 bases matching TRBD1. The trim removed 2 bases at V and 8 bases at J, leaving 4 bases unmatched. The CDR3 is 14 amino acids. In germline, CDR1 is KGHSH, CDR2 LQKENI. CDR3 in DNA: TGTGCCAGCTCACCAGCCCGGACAGGGGATGAGCAGTTCTTC. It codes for CASSPARTGDEQFF.

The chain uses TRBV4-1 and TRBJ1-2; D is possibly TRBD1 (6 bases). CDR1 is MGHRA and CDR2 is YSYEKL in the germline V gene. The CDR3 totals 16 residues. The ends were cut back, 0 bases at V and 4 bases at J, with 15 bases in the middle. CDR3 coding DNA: TGCGCCAGCAGCCAAGATGGAGGGGGTAGTGGCTATGGCTACACCTTC. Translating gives CASSQDGGGSGYGYTF.

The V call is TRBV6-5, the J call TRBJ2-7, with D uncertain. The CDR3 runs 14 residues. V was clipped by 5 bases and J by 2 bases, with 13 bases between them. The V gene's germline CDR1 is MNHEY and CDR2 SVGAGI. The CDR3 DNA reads TGTGCCAGCAGTCGGCTCTACGCTACCTACGAGCAGTACTTC. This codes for CASSRLYATYEQYF.

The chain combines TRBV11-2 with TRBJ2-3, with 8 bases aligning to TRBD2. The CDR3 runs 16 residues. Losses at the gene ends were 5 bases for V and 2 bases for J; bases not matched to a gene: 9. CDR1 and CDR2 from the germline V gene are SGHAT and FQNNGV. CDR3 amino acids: CASSRGGSGNTDTQYF. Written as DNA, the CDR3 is TGTGCCAGCAGCCGGGGGGGTAGCGGGAACACAGATACGCAGTATTTT.

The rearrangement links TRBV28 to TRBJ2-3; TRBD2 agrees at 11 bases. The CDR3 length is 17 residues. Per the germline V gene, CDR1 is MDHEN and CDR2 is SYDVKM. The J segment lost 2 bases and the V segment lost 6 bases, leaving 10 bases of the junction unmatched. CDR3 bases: TGTGCCAGCAGGGGAAGACTAGCGGGGCTGTTCACAGATACGCAGTATTTT. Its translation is CASRGRLAGLFTDTQYF.

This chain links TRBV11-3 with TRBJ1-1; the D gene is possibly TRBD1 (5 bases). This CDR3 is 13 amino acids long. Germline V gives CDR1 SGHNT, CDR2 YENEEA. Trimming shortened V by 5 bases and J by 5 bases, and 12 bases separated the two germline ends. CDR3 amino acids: CASSGVRGTEAFF. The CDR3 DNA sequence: TGTGCCAGCAGCGGCGTGAGGGGTACTGAAGCTTTCTTT.

The CDR3 spells CASKLAGTYEQYF. The CDR3 nucleotides read TGTGCCAGCAAACTAGCGGGAACCTACGAGCAGTACTTC. The V call is TRBV11-2, the J call TRBJ2-7, with 10 positions matching TRBD2. The CDR3 sequence is 13 residues long. J lost 2 bases, V lost 7 bases, and 2 bases had no gene match. The germline CDR1 and CDR2 sequences are SGHAT and FQNNGV.

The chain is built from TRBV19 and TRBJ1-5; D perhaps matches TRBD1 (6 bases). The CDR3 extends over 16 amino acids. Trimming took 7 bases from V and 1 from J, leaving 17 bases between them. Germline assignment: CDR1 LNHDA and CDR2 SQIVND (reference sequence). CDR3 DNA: TGTGCCAGTAAAATGGGCGGCAGGGGAAGCAATCAGCCCCAGCATTTT. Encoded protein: CASKMGGRGSNQPQHF.

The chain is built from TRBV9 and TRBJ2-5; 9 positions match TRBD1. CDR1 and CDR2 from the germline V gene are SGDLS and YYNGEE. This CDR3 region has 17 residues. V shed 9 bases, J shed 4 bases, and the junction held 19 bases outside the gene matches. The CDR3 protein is CAIPGTGREASGETQYF. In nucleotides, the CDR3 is TGTGCCATTCCGGGGACAGGGAGGGAGGCATCGGGAGAGACCCAGTACTTC.

The CDR3 is CASRGSLTDTQYF. The CDR3, as DNA: TGTGCCAGCAGGGGATCTTTGACAGATACGCAGTATTTT. The chain carries TRBV7-2 and TRBJ2-3; D call uncertain. V shed 6 bases and J shed 3 bases, with 10 bases lying between them. CDR3 size: 13 residues. CDR1 is SGHTA, CDR2 FQGNSA, per germline.

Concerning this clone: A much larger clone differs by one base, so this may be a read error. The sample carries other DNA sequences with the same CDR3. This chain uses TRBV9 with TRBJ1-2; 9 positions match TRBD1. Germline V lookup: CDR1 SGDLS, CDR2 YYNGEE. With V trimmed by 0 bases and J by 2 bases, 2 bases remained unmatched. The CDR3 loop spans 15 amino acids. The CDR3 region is CASSVGGTGNYGYTF. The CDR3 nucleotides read TGTGCCAGCAGCGTAGGGGGGACAGGGAACTATGGCTACACCTTC.

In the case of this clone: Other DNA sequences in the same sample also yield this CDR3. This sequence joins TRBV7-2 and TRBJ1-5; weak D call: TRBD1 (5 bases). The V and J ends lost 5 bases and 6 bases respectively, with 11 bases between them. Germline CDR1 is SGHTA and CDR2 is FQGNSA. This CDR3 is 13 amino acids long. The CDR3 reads CASSLGQGQPQHF. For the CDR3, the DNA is TGTGCCAGCAGCCTAGGGCAGGGTCAGCCCCAGCATTTT. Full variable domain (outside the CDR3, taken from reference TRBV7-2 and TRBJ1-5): GAGVSQSPSNKVTEKGKDVELRCDPISGHTALYWYRQSLGQGLEFLIYFQGNSAPDKSGLPSDRFSAERTGGSVSTLTIQRTQQEDSAVYLCASSLGQGQPQHFGDGTRLSIL.